This TCR beta chain was found in a study of blood T cell repertoires in COVID-19. Overall study context: The origin of the acute and convalescent COVID-19 samples was the United States, Italy and Spain.

Original methodology: Estimation of nucleated cell counts relied on the amplification of reference gene primers. Clones were sequenced by immunoSEQ multiplex PCR, and TCRdb holds only the in-frame ones, with some missing. V and J calls and clone size are given by that table; D and trimming were obtained from the DNA. In the table there are approximately 75,000 clones, about 74% of which are singletons. The CDR3 contains 11 residues. The J segment lost 15 bases and the V segment lost 1 base, leaving 4 bases of the junction unmatched. Germline loops: CDR1 DFQATT, CDR2 SNEGSKA (reference sequence). This sequence was found in a human donor with acute or convalescent COVID-19. The donor label of this sample is uncertain. The chain carries TRBV20-1 and TRBJ2-3; 10 positions agree with TRBD2. The sequenced sample consisted of peripheral blood. CDR3 nucleotides: TGCAGTGCTAGAGTACTAGCGGGACGATATTTT. This translates into CSARVLAGRYF.